The 31 T cell receptor beta chains listed next were all sequenced from one sample in a study of early T cells in non-severe SARS-CoV-2 infection. TCRdb fed the 5' RACE reads into MiXCR, producing one record per CDR3 protein. In the table there are about 59,000 distinct CDR3 sequences, 13% of which are singletons. Sample: whole blood, taken at baseline. All receptors come from an adult who was a healthcare worker with PCR-confirmed SARS-CoV-2 infection or an uninfected control (not recorded which).

Many counts were recorded for this clonotype. The V call is TRBV7-6, the J call TRBJ2-3, with D tentatively TRBD1 (6 bases). The CDR3 runs 12 residues. Trimming removed 3 bases from V and 8 bases from J, with 9 bases in between. CDR1 is SGHVS, CDR2 FNYEAQ, per germline. The CDR3 spells CASSLTQGTQYF. The CDR3, as DNA: TGTGCCAGCAGCTTGACACAGGGTACGCAGTATTTT. Supplemented by reference TRBV7-6 and TRBJ2-3, the full variable domain reads GAGVSQSPRYKVTKRGQDVALRCDPISGHVSLYWYRQALGQGPEFLTYFNYEAQQDKSGLPNDRFSAERPEGSISTLTIQRTEQRDSAMYRCASSLTQGTQYFGPGTRLTVL.

This clonotype was detected a few times. The chain recombines TRBV7-6 with TRBJ2-2; D not certain. Germline V gene lookup returns CDR1 SGHVS and CDR2 FNYEAQ. CDR3 length equals 12 residues. Trimming removed 5 bases from V and 6 bases from J, with 7 bases in between. The CDR3 region has the DNA TGTGCCAGCAGCCCCGGGTCCGGGGAGCTGTTTTTT. Translating gives CASSPGSGELFF.

This clonotype was observed a single time. The chain links TRBV29-1 to TRBJ2-5; 8 nucleotides agree with TRBD1. The CDR3 is made up of 16 amino acids. The junction had 12 bases not matched to a gene; V was cut back by 1 base and J by 5 bases. The germline gives CDR1 SQVTM, CDR2 ANQGSEA. CDR3 in amino acids: CSVEAHGQGSVETQYF. The CDR3 DNA follows: TGCAGCGTTGAAGCCCACGGACAGGGAAGCGTCGAGACCCAGTACTTC.

V and J are TRBV4-3 and TRBJ1-5; no definite D call. Trimming left V 1 base short and J 5 bases short, with 6 bases between. This CDR3 has 13 residues. The V gene's germline CDR1 is LGHNA and CDR2 YSLEER. The DNA of the CDR3 is TGCGCCAGCAGCCAAGGGAGTGATCAGCCCCAGCATTTT. The encoded protein is CASSQGSDQPQHF.

V and J are TRBV24-1 and TRBJ2-3; 12 bases are shared with TRBD1. J gave up 4 bases and V 3 bases, and 4 bases lay outside the gene matches. Germline CDR1 is KGHDR and CDR2 is SFDVKD. This CDR3 comprises 16 residues. CDR3 DNA sequence: TGTGCCACCAGTGATCCGGGACAGGGGGCAGCAGATACGCAGTATTTT. The encoded protein is CATSDPGQGAADTQYF.

This clonotype was observed a few times. The rearrangement uses TRBV9 and TRBJ2-7; unclear D gene. The CDR3 sequence is 15 residues long. V was shortened by 0 bases and J by 1 base, with 11 bases between the two germline ends. The germline CDR1 and CDR2 sequences are SGDLS and YYNGEE. The CDR3 DNA reads TGTGCCAGCAGCGTAGGGGCAGCCTTTTCCTACGAGCAGTACTTC. Protein: CASSVGAAFSYEQYF.

This chain joins TRBV19 and TRBJ1-2; 7 bases agree with TRBD1. The CDR3 sequence is 13 residues long. Trimming removed 10 bases from V and 3 bases from J; junction bases left unmatched: 8. Per the germline V gene, CDR1 is LNHDA and CDR2 is SQIVND (reference sequence). CDR3 nucleotides: TGTGCCATCTCACAGGGGATTCACTATGGCTACACCTTC. This gives the protein CAISQGIHYGYTF.

The V and J genes are TRBV19 and TRBJ2-5; D remains unclear. The length of the CDR3 is 15 residues. With 6 bases removed from V and 4 bases from J, the gap between germline ends came to 18 bases. Looked up from germline, CDR1 is LNHDA and CDR2 is SQIVND (reference sequence). The CDR3 DNA follows: TGTGCCAGTAGCGATGGTGGTGGGCAGACAGAGACCCAGTACTTC. This sequence encodes CASSDGGGQTETQYF.

This clonotype was seen ten or more times. V usage is TRBV5-1 and J usage is TRBJ2-3; 10 bases are a match to TRBD2. The CDR3 sequence is 15 residues long. Trimming at V came to 3 bases and at J to 1 base, leaving 2 bases not matched to a gene. The germline CDR1 and CDR2 sequences are SGHRS and YFSETQ. CDR3 region: CASSSGLAGTDTQYF. The DNA of the CDR3 is TGCGCCAGCAGCTCTGGACTAGCGGGCACAGATACGCAGTATTTT.

Many counts were recorded for this clonotype. V and J are TRBV3-1 and TRBJ2-7; no reliable D call. The CDR3 loop spans 14 amino acids. V was pared by 0 bases and J by 3 bases, with 9 bases between. Looked up from germline, CDR1 is LGHDT and CDR2 is YNNKEL (reference sequence). For the CDR3, the DNA is TGTGCCAGCAGCCAAGATCGGATCCGCTACGAGCAGTACTTC. It is translated as CASSQDRIRYEQYF.

This rearrangement joins TRBV11-2 to TRBJ2-3, with 8 bases fitting TRBD2. Per the germline V gene, CDR1 is SGHAT and CDR2 is FQNNGV. The CDR3 length is 15 residues. V lost 3 bases to trimming and J lost 6 bases; unmatched junction nucleotides: 8. The CDR3 spells CASSFRTSSSDTQYF. CDR3 bases: TGTGCCAGCAGCTTCCGGACTAGCTCATCGGATACGCAGTATTTT.

This clonotype appeared a few times. The chain recombines TRBV27 with TRBJ2-7; D is perhaps TRBD1 (6 bases). The V and J ends lost 0 bases and 3 bases respectively, with 12 bases between them. Germline CDR1 reads MNHEY; CDR2 reads SMNVEV (reference sequence). CDR3 size: 15 residues. The CDR3 reads CASSLSVGQSYEQYF. The CDR3 nucleotides read TGTGCCAGCAGTTTATCGGTAGGACAGAGCTACGAGCAGTACTTC.

V usage is TRBV12-3 or TRBV12-4 and J usage is TRBJ1-1; possible D gene TRBD1, 6 bases. Trimming removed 2 bases from V and 7 bases from J, with 14 bases in between. The CDR3 sequence is 14 residues long. The CDR3 DNA reads TGTGCCAGCAGTTTACGGGTGGGGGGCAATGAAGCTTTCTTT. This codes for CASSLRVGGNEAFF.

The V gene is TRBV6-6, the J gene TRBJ1-4, with a tentative D call TRBD1 (5 bases). This CDR3 contains 14 residues. V lost 0 bases and J 8 bases, leaving 10 bases between the germline ends. Germline V gene sequence: CDR1 MNHNY, CDR2 SVGAGI (reference sequence). The CDR3 DNA sequence: TGTGCCAGCAGTTACTCGAGGGGAGGCGAAAAACTGTTTTTT. Translated, it gives CASSYSRGGEKLFF.

The table lists this clonotype with a few counts. This chain uses TRBV12-3 or TRBV12-4 with TRBJ1-1; no reliable D call. V was cut by 2 bases and J by 2 bases, with 9 bases left in between. The CDR3 length is 14 residues. The CDR3 loop is CASSLFGDNTEAFF. The CDR3 DNA is TGTGCCAGCAGTTTATTCGGGGATAACACTGAAGCTTTCTTT.

This clonotype has ten or more counts. The chain couples TRBV7-2 to TRBJ2-7, with TRBD2 identical over 14 bases. V shed 5 bases and J 6 bases; nucleotides not matched to a gene: 3. The CDR3 extends over 14 amino acids. Germline lookup yields CDR1 SGHTA and CDR2 FQGNSA. The CDR3 protein is CASSPGLAGGEQYF. DNA of the CDR3: TGTGCCAGCAGCCCAGGACTAGCGGGAGGCGAGCAGTACTTC.

V usage is TRBV27 and J usage is TRBJ2-7; D is possibly TRBD1 (5 bases). The CDR3 contains 14 residues. Germline V gives CDR1 MNHEY, CDR2 SMNVEV (reference sequence). Deletions cut 6 bases from V and 5 bases from J, with 17 bases between. The CDR3 here is CASSSGQGLDEQYF. The CDR3 DNA reads as TGTGCCAGCAGCTCCGGGCAGGGTCTAGACGAGCAGTACTTC.

This clonotype was seen many times. This rearrangement joins TRBV24-1 to TRBJ2-1, with unresolved D. Germline assignment: CDR1 KGHDR and CDR2 SFDVKD. The CDR3 length is 14 residues. V gave up 6 bases and J gave up 8 bases, with 16 bases separating them. The CDR3 loop reads CATSPRTAPHEQFF. CDR3 nucleotides: TGTGCCACCAGTCCTAGAACTGCCCCCCATGAGCAGTTCTTC.

The sample holds many counts of this clonotype. This chain links TRBV18 with TRBJ1-1; 7 bases map to TRBD1. Germline assignment: CDR1 KGHSH and CDR2 LQKENI. Unmatched junction bases numbered 15, after V lost 2 bases and J lost 3 bases. The CDR3 extends over 18 amino acids. The CDR3 DNA sequence: TGTGCCAGCTCACCAAGGATTACAGGGGCCAAAGGGGACACTGAAGCTTTCTTT. This gives the protein CASSPRITGAKGDTEAFF.

This clonotype was detected a few times. The chain carries TRBV4-1 and TRBJ1-6, with a tentative D call TRBD1 (5 bases). Trimming took off 7 bases at V and 6 bases at J, with 13 bases between the two ends. The CDR3 is 14 residues long. Germline V gives CDR1 MGHRA, CDR2 YSYEKL. The CDR3 reads CASTYGTGNSPLHF. Here the CDR3 DNA reads TGCGCCAGCACTTACGGGACGGGTAATTCACCCCTCCACTTT.

This clonotype was seen a few times. The J gene is TRBJ2-2, the V gene TRBV7-2, with TRBD2 as a possible D gene (6 bases). This CDR3 region has 14 residues. Germline V gene lookup returns CDR1 SGHTA and CDR2 FQGNSA. V lost 10 bases, J lost 0 bases, and 12 bases lay in between. The CDR3 DNA reads TGTGCCACCGGTGGACTATCGAACACCGGGGAGCTGTTTTTT. Its protein is CATGGLSNTGELFF.

Only a few counts were recorded for this clonotype. J is TRBJ2-1 and V is TRBV11-2; D unresolved. CDR1 is SGHAT, CDR2 FQNNGV, per germline. The V gene lost 3 bases and the J gene lost 4 bases, with 13 bases spanning the gap. The CDR3 is 15 residues long. The CDR3 is CASSLKTRVYNEQFF. The CDR3 DNA reads TGTGCCAGCAGCTTGAAGACAAGAGTTTACAATGAGCAGTTCTTC.

The chain joins TRBV27 to TRBJ2-7, with 8 bases matching TRBD2. The V segment lost 4 bases and the J segment 4 bases; nucleotides outside the gene matches: 6. CDR3 length equals 14 residues. Per the germline V gene, CDR1 is MNHEY and CDR2 is SMNVEV (reference sequence). The CDR3 DNA reads TGTGCCAGCAGTTCTGCCAGCGGGAGTTACGAGCAGTACTTC. It specifies CASSSASGSYEQYF.

This chain joins TRBV7-9 and TRBJ2-1; TRBD1 might be the D (6 bases). The CDR3 spans 16 residues. Germline CDR1 and CDR2: SEHNR and FQNEAQ (reference sequence). The V gene lost 3 bases and the J gene lost 0 bases, with 12 bases spanning the gap. The CDR3 here is CASSFVTGISYNEQFF. CDR3 sequence (DNA): TGTGCCAGCAGCTTCGTCACAGGGATCTCCTACAATGAGCAGTTCTTC.

This clonotype was detected a few times. V gene TRBV6-1 combines with J gene TRBJ2-3, with D unclear. This CDR3 spans 13 amino acids. V lost 6 bases, J lost 6 bases, and 13 bases lay in between. The germline V gene has CDR1 MNHNS and CDR2 SASEGT. The CDR3 loop is CASRLGLMDTQYF. For the CDR3, the DNA is TGTGCCAGCAGGCTTGGGCTTATGGATACGCAGTATTTT.

Many counts were recorded for this clonotype. The chain couples TRBV12-3 or TRBV12-4 to TRBJ2-1, with 8 bases identical to TRBD2. CDR3 length: 15 amino acids. Losses at the gene ends were 5 bases for V and 9 bases for J; bases not matched to a gene: 12. CDR3 amino acids: CASSGRSGKEGEQFF. CDR3 bases: TGTGCCAGCAGTGGGCGTAGCGGGAAAGAAGGTGAGCAGTTCTTC.

This clonotype was seen many times. The rearrangement uses TRBV7-6 and TRBJ2-5, with TRBD1 matching 8 bases. The CDR3 has 15 residues. V shed 5 bases and J 5 bases; nucleotides not matched to a gene: 10. CDR1 and CDR2 from the germline V gene are SGHVS and FNYEAQ. CDR3 in amino acids: CASSAEAGGDETQYF. CDR3 bases: TGTGCCAGCAGCGCCGAGGCAGGGGGCGACGAGACCCAGTACTTC. Supplemented by reference TRBV7-6 and TRBJ2-5, the full variable domain reads GAGVSQSPRYKVTKRGQDVALRCDPISGHVSLYWYRQALGQGPEFLTYFNYEAQQDKSGLPNDRFSAERPEGSISTLTIQRTEQRDSAMYRCASSAEAGGDETQYFGPGTRLLVL.

This clonotype was observed at least ten times. The CDR3 spells CASTPGWGLYEQYF. For the CDR3, the DNA is TGTGCCAGCACCCCAGGGTGGGGTTTGTACGAGCAGTACTTC. The V gene is TRBV28, the J gene TRBJ2-7; D may be TRBD1 (5 bases). V lost 7 bases, J lost 4 bases, and 17 bases lay in between. The CDR3 is 14 amino acids. The germline V gene encodes CDR1 MDHEN and CDR2 SYDVKM.

This clonotype was seen a handful of times. The chain is built from TRBV15 and TRBJ1-3, with a possible D match to TRBD1 (5 bases). Per the germline V gene, CDR1 is LNHNV and CDR2 is YYDKDF (reference sequence). The ends were cut back, 0 bases at V and 2 bases at J, with 8 bases in the middle. CDR3 length: 15 residues. The CDR3 here is CATSRDPRAGNTIYF. In DNA form, the CDR3 reads TGTGCCACCAGCAGAGATCCCAGGGCTGGAAACACCATATATTTT.

J is TRBJ1-5 and V is TRBV12-3 or TRBV12-4, with D possibly matching TRBD1 (5 bases). The CDR3 loop spans 14 amino acids. Trimming shortened V by 6 bases and J by 5 bases, and 14 bases separated the two germline ends. The CDR3 coding sequence is TGTGCCAGCAGGTTGGGGGGTCAGGATCAGCCCCAGCATTTT. It specifies CASRLGGQDQPQHF.

Only a few counts were recorded for this clonotype. The chain recombines TRBV5-1 with TRBJ2-1; D perhaps matches TRBD1 (6 bases). V shed 3 bases and J shed 6 bases, with 10 bases lying between them. Germline loops: CDR1 SGHRS, CDR2 YFSETQ. This CDR3 contains 13 residues. CDR3 DNA sequence: TGCGCCAGCAGCTGGCAAGGGGGCAATGAGCAGTTCTTC. It encodes CASSWQGGNEQFF.